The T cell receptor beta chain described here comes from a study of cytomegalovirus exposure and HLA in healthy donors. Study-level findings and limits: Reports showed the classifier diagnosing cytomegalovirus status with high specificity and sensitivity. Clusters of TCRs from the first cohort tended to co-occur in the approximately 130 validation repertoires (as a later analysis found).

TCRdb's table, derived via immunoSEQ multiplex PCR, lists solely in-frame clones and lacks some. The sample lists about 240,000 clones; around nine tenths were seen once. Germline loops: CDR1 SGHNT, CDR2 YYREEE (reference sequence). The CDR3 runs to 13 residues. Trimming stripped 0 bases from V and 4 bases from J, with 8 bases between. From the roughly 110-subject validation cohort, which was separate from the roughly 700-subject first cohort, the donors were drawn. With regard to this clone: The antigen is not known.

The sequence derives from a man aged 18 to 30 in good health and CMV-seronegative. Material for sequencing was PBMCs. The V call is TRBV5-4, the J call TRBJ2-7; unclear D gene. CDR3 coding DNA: TGTGCCAGCAGCTTGGATCCCCCTTACGAGCAGTACTTC. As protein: CASSLDPPYEQYF.